A selection of T cell receptor beta chains follows, all from one sample in a study of shared clonotypes between healthy human individuals. Only in-frame clones appear in the TCRdb table, and some are missing; sequencing was by immunoSEQ multiplex PCR. This sample has 850,000 to 1,200,000 clones, with 75% found just once. Material for sequencing was memory CD4+ T cells sorted from blood. Receptor source: a young man in good health. Each CDR3 is given with its conserved first and last residue. Each record gives: D gene, J gene, V gene, clone size, CDR3 DNA, CDR3 protein. A D gene is named only where the DNA matches it firmly. The size field is filled for only some rows; it gives once, few, many or a size class.

. TRBJ1-1 TRBV5-1 . TGCGCCAGCAGCTTGGCTTGGGGGATGAACACTGAAGCTTTCTTT CASSLAWGMNTEAFF
. TRBJ2-5 TRBV6-6 . TGTGCCAGCAACAGCGCTCCAGAGACCCAGTACTTC CASNSAPETQYF
. TRBJ2-2 TRBV6-6 . TGTGCCAGCAGTTACTTACAGGTTCAGACCGGGGAGCTGTTTTTT CASSYLQVQTGELFF
TRBD2 TRBJ2-1 TRBV6-6 once TGTGCCAGCAGCCAAAGCGGGAACCTCTACAATGAGCAGTTCTTC CASSQSGNLYNEQFF
TRBD1 TRBJ1-6 TRBV30 . TGTGCCTTTCACAGGGGATCCCTCCACTTT CAFHRGSLHF
. TRBJ2-1 TRBV5-1 . TGCGCCAGCAGCGACGGAAGTTATGAGCAGTTCTTC CASSDGSYEQFF
. TRBJ1-1 TRBV5-1 . TGCGCCAGCAGCCTTCAAGGGACCGTCGGGGGGACTGAAGCTTTCTTT CASSLQGTVGGTEAFF
TRBD2 TRBJ2-1 TRBV19 . TGTGCCAGTAGTACACCTAGCGGGCTTTACAATGAGCAGTTCTTC CASSTPSGLYNEQFF
TRBD2 TRBJ2-2 TRBV11-3 . TGTGCCAGCAGCCTAGCGGCCACCGGGGAGCTGTTTTTT CASSLAATGELFF
TRBD2 TRBJ2-7 TRBV7-6 few TGTGCCAGCAGTGAACTAGCGGGAGTCAGCGAGCAGTACTTC CASSELAGVSEQYF
. TRBJ2-2 TRBV4-3 few TGCGCCAGCAGCCAAACGGCCGGGCACACCGGGGAGCTGTTTTTT CASSQTAGHTGELFF
. TRBJ1-3 TRBV15 . TGTGCCACCAGCAGAGATAAGCGCTCTGGAAACACCATATATTTT CATSRDKRSGNTIYF
. TRBJ2-1 TRBV5-4 . TGTGCCAGCAGCTTGGCGGGGAGCTCCTACAATGAGCAGTTCTTC CASSLAGSSYNEQFF
. TRBJ1-5 TRBV6-1 . TGTGCCAGCCGAAAGGGGCCCAACAATCAGCCCCAGCATTTT CASRKGPNNQPQHF
. TRBJ1-4 TRBV6-5 . TGTGCCAGCAGTTACGGGGAGGGTGAAAAACTGTTTTTT CASSYGEGEKLFF
. TRBJ1-5 TRBV9 many TGTGCCAGCAGCGTAGACACCGCAGGCAATCAGCCCCAGCATTTT CASSVDTAGNQPQHF
. TRBJ2-7 TRBV5-1 few TGCGCCAGCAGCTTGGGAGGGTTAGGGACCTACGAGCAGTACTTC CASSLGGLGTYEQYF
TRBD1 TRBJ2-7 TRBV10-3 . TGTGCCATCAGGAAGGACAGGGAGCCCGGCGAGCAGTACTTC CAIRKDREPGEQYF
. TRBJ2-3 TRBV2 . TGTGCCAGCAGTCCCGGACTAGATACGCAGTATTTT CASSPGLDTQYF
TRBD1 TRBJ2-5 TRBV28 few TGTGCCAGCAGTTTCGAGGGGGCCCAAGAGACCCAGTACTTC CASSFEGAQETQYF
. TRBJ2-6 TRBV5-1 . TGCGCCAGCAGCTTGGCGAGCTCTGGGGCCAACGTCCTGACTTTC CASSLASSGANVLTF
. TRBJ2-1 TRBV6-1 many TGTGCCAGCACCGAGTGGGGGGAGGTATACAATGAGCAGTTCTTC CASTEWGEVYNEQFF
. TRBJ2-2 TRBV2 once TGTGCCAGTATTCAGGCCGGGGAGCTGTTTTTT CASIQAGELFF
. TRBJ1-3 TRBV18 . TGTGCCAGCTCACCTGTCCGCGACTTCTCTGGAAACACCATATATTTT CASSPVRDFSGNTIYF
. TRBJ1-2 TRBV9 . TGTGCCAGCAGCGGACCCGGACGGTCCTATGGTGGCTACACCTTC CASSGPGRSYGGYTF
TRBD1 TRBJ1-3 TRBV19 few TGTGCCAGTACCCCCTTGGGAGGGGGCCTAAATGGAAACACCATATATTTT CASTPLGGGLNGNTIYF
TRBD2 TRBJ2-5 TRBV7-8 . TGTGCCAGCACTTCCAATAGCGGGGGGCTGTCCGAGACCCAGTACTTC CASTSNSGGLSETQYF
. TRBJ2-5 TRBV27 few TGTGCCAGCAGTTTAGGGGAGACCCAGTACTTC CASSLGETQYF
. TRBJ2-3 TRBV30 . TGTGCCTGGAGTGCATGGGGACCAGATACGCAGTATTTT CAWSAWGPDTQYF
TRBD1 TRBJ2-5 TRBV29-1 . TGCAGCGTTGATATAGGGGGCGCGGGGACCCAGTACTTC CSVDIGGAGTQYF
TRBD2 TRBJ2-2 TRBV5-1 . TGCGCCAGCAGCTTGGGTACTAGCGGCGCGAACACCGGGGAGCTGTTTTTT CASSLGTSGANTGELFF
. TRBJ1-5 TRBV30 . TGTGCCTGGAGTCCTATTGACAGAAACAATCAGCCCCAGCATTTT CAWSPIDRNNQPQHF
. TRBJ1-1 TRBV6-6 . TGTGCCAGCAGTTACGGGGTACTGAACACTGAAGCTTTCTTT CASSYGVLNTEAFF
TRBD1 TRBJ1-5 TRBV7-9 . TGTGCCAGCAGCCGAGGGGGCGACCATCAGCCCCAGCATTTT CASSRGGDHQPQHF
TRBD2 TRBJ2-5 TRBV6-6 . TGTGCCAGCAGTTACGGGACTAGCGGCCTGGCGGCCCAGTACTTC CASSYGTSGLAAQYF
TRBD2 TRBJ2-5 TRBV7-6 . TGTGCCAGCAGCTCAGGACTAGCGGGAGTCCAAGAGACCCAGTACTTC CASSSGLAGVQETQYF
TRBD1 TRBJ2-7 TRBV13 . TGTGCCAGCAGCGCCGCGGACAGGGCGAGGGACGAGCAGTACTTC CASSAADRARDEQYF
. TRBJ1-3 TRBV29-1 . TGCAGCGTTGATGAGGATAACTCTGGAAACACCATATATTTT CSVDEDNSGNTIYF
TRBD2 TRBJ2-7 TRBV6-5 many TGTGCCAGCAGTGCCCTAGCGGGGACCTACGAGCAGTACTTC CASSALAGTYEQYF
. TRBJ1-2 TRBV5-6 . TGTGCCAGCAGCTACTCAGGGGTTGACTATGGCTACACCTTC CASSYSGVDYGYTF
TRBD1 TRBJ1-2 TRBV9 few TGTGCCAGCAGCGCGACCTCTTTTGACAGGGGTCGTACTGGCTACACCTTC CASSATSFDRGRTGYTF
TRBD2 TRBJ2-5 TRBV13 . TGTGCCAGCAGCTTAGTGGGGCTAGCGGGGGTCCAAGAGACCCAGTACTTC CASSLVGLAGVQETQYF
TRBD2 TRBJ2-7 TRBV10-2 . TGCGCCAGCACTCTACTAGGACTAGCGGGCTACGAGCAGTACTTC CASTLLGLAGYEQYF
. TRBJ1-1 TRBV4-2 . TGTGCCAGCAGCCAAGGGAGTATTACTGAAGCTTTCTTT CASSQGSITEAFF